This section outlines one T cell receptor (beta chain) sequence together with its context. What antigen it recognizes has not been identified. No base quality values were provided; no much bigger clone lies one nucleotide off. Library generation was performed with the immunoSEQ multiplex PCR assay. For the multiplex PCR, a mixture combining 60 forward primers for TCR Vbeta segments and 13 reverse primers for TCR Jbeta segments was used. A multiplex PCR assay on genomic DNA amplified the CDR3 region of rearranged TCR beta genes. The amplified TCR beta libraries were sequenced on the Illumina HiSeq System as 87-base-pair reads. The original methods were these. A later analysis counted 75 million to 100 million unique TCR beta chains across the 500 to 850 repertoires, and some 11 million of these chains were shared by at least two donors. Raw reads were error-corrected and collapsed into unique sequences by a nearest-neighbor algorithm in which closely related sequences were merged to remove PCR and sequencing errors. To assign V, D and J gene segments, CDR3 sequences were aligned to IMGT reference sequences. Each retained sequence needed at least a six-nucleotide match to both a V gene segment and a J gene segment. A rearrangement was called productive if the CDR3 had no stop codons and remained in frame with V and J, and every other rearrangement was called non-productive. Following IMGT convention, CDR3 was defined as the stretch from the second conserved V-encoded cysteine up to the conserved J-encoded phenylalanine. The earlier analysis of about 570 of the donors excluded any sequence lacking an unambiguous match to a single V gene segment. In an earlier analysis of approximately 610 of the donors, V segments were called functional above 56.7% productive rearrangements and were called segregating when the between-donor standard deviation exceeded 5%. To diagnose cytomegalovirus status from the catalog of TCR beta chain sequences, a statistical classification framework was built. A later analysis assigned V and J genes by comparing TCR nucleotide sequences with IMGT/GENE-DB human TR gene sequences. The TCRdist pipeline was used in a later analysis to assign CDR3 sequences and most-parsimonious VDJ recombination scenarios. A later analysis defined each TCR beta chain by its CDR3 amino acid sequence plus V-gene family, and excluded reads lacking a unique V-gene family. In a later analysis, nearly 600 highly shared, low-generation-probability nucleotide sequences were removed to address suspected cross-contamination and a sequencing artifact. In a later analysis, a clonal expansion index was calculated for each public chain from normalized within-repertoire ranks of inferred template counts. In a later analysis, generation probabilities were computed using a VDJ recombination model fitted to out-of-frame rearrangements, and the results were checked against IGoR. In a later analysis, hypergeometric tests were used to score TCR-TCR, TCR-HLA and TCR-CMV co-occurrence, with a repertoire-size bias correction applied to TCR pairs. In a later analysis, false discovery rates were estimated by permuting HLA or CMV assignments 20 times. In a later analysis, co-occurring TCRs were grouped using DBSCAN, and TCRdist sequence similarity was added for clustering within HLA-allele-positive subsets. For co-occurrence clustering, repertoires with fewer than 30,000 or more than 120,000 public chains were excluded, along with five repertoires with anomalous nucleotide sharing. This immuneACCESS table, as held by TCRdb, lists in-frame sequences with V and J called but not all clones. Of the missing ones, under half trace to an unresolved V gene in checked studies; the others have no known cause. That table gives V, J and clone size, and the DNA gave D and trimming. The sample table contains 100,000 to 150,000 clones; only one count was recorded for approximately 75% of them. The ten largest clonotypes hold approximately 1% of the sample.

The cohort was made up of about 670 healthy bone marrow donors. At the time of sampling, all cohort members were nominally healthy, though unrecorded immune exposures were likely present. The donor tested CMV seronegative and was one of the 352 seronegative cohort members. Every donor gave a peripheral blood sample, and the peripheral blood mononuclear cells from that sample were used for TCR beta sequencing. The Qiagen DNeasy Blood Extraction Kit was used to extract genomic DNA from the blood cell samples. The germline V gene encodes CDR1 SGHDT and CDR2 YYEEEE. The CDR3 holds 12 amino acids from the cysteine to the phenylalanine. Of the read, only the CDR3 DNA is kept; its 36 bases are in frame from base 1. Trimming takes 2 bases from V and 7 bases from J, and the germline ends sit 6 bases apart. This entry belongs to a study of cytomegalovirus exposure and HLA in healthy donors (dated 2017 in TCRdb). Context from the whole study: In an earlier analysis of fewer than 750 of the donors, roughly 300 Gb of sequence data and 120 million or so unique TCR beta sequences from approximately 180 million T cells were reported. An early release that covered roughly 600 HLA-typed donors contained approximately 320 gigabases of sequencing data and about 84 million unique TCR sequences. The genetic ancestry cluster associated with self-reported Caucasian donors included over 80% of the 398 genotyped donors. The study was designed to test whether signatures of past pathogen exposure could be identified by cataloging public T cell receptors. The T cell repertoires of 670 or so subjects were profiled by immunosequencing and related to cytomegalovirus serostatus. In addition to the first cohort of roughly 700 subjects, a separate validation cohort of over 90 different subjects was used. To predict cytomegalovirus infection status, the study combined high-throughput TCR immunosequencing, statistical association of individual TCRs with disease status, and machine learning. In a later analysis, previously published TCR beta repertoires from about 670 donors were re-analyzed and high-resolution HLA genotyping was added so that TCR occurrence patterns could be studied. In the later analysis, no new phenotypic data were used to find candidate immune exposures; instead, reliance was placed on TCR beta sequences and their occurrence across donors. In an earlier analysis of around 540 of the donors, high-throughput TCR beta sequencing was used to judge whether each TCR beta V gene segment behaved as functional or pseudogenic. Donor age, sex, ethnicity and CMV serostatus were compiled together with the repertoire data. Genome-wide SNP genotypes for about three fifths of the 666 donors were used in a later genetic analysis, which treated that subset as a discovery cohort. Every discovery cohort repertoire had been produced on one sequencing platform. Both class I and class II loci were covered by HLA typing, at four-digit resolution. The number of donors typed differed by locus, with 629-630 for A, B, C, DRB1 and DQB1, around 560 for DQA1, under 610 for DPA1, and approximately 470 for DPB1. Because of strong linkage in the cohort, 5 or 6 DR-DQ haplotypes were treated as single units for association and clustering. Among 300 to 450 genotyped donors of the cohort, an average of approximately 230,000 unique TCR beta nucleotide sequences were sequenced per donor, around 20% of them non-productive. Study-wide findings and limitations: Cytomegalovirus status was reported to be diagnosed by the classifier with high specificity and sensitivity in both the original and validation cohorts. The study listed 150 to 200 TCR beta chains as associated with cytomegalovirus. A further reported finding was that TCR beta sequences accurately predicted the HLA-A and HLA-B alleles for most subjects in the first cohort. Because counts were too low, roughly 17 rarely observed V segments, including chromosome 9 orphons, were left out of the earlier analysis of 500 to 750 of the donors. A cluster of highly shared sequence variants was judged likely to represent a technical artifact of the sequencing pipeline. According to the authors, the approach could potentially be generalized to other disease states and immunological phenotypes. Some IMGT-functional V segments, including TRBV6-2 and TRBV6-3, could not be distinguished by the 87-base-pair reads and were therefore excluded. Most TCR sequences were observed very rarely across donors, whereas some public TCRs were present in many individuals. In vitro tests confirmed that a few of the cytomegalovirus-associated TCR beta chains recognize cytomegalovirus antigens. According to a later analysis, TCR association rates differed among HLA loci, with DRB1 alleles showing the most associated TCRs and HLA-C alleles showing the fewest. Presence/absence analyses assumed roughly uniform sequencing depth across donors, an assumption that may not hold. Only TCR beta chains were sequenced in this cohort, and the absence of alpha or paired-chain data limited detectable features. Compared with the roughly 710-donor mean, donors in an Asian-associated ancestry cluster had fewer N-insertions in productive TCRs, according to a later genetic analysis. An earlier analysis of 587 of the donors showed that most TCR beta V segments appeared in productive rearrangements either about 90% or about 30% of the time, which broadly matched IMGT annotations. Immune exposure information for the cohort was limited to CMV serostatus. According to a later analysis, parvovirus B19, influenza, CMV and Epstein-Barr virus appeared linked to several top co-occurrence clusters. Because HLA typing was unavailable for some donors at each locus, only the typed subset was used in association tests. In a later genetic analysis, a missense DCLRE1C variant was associated with V-gene and J-gene trimming of TCR beta chains, and the association was replicated in an independent cohort. In a later analysis, HLA-associated TCR beta chains showed more clonal expansion and lower generation probabilities than non-associated chains that were equally common. In a later analysis, 15,000 to 20,000 TCR beta sequences were associated with specific HLA alleles at a false discovery rate of 0.05. According to a later analysis, most CMV-associated TCR beta chains appeared to be HLA-restricted, and the HLA associations seemed to be driven largely by CMV exposure. When HLA alleles, especially DR and DQ, strongly co-occurred, attributing TCR associations to individual alleles was difficult. Linkage disequilibrium might explain the correlated functional status among segregating V segments, but an unknown experimental factor could not be ruled out.

The TCR was taken from a male donor in good health and CMV-seronegative. This chain joins TRBV5-6 to TRBJ2-2; perhaps TRBD2 is the D gene, with 5 bases matching. Sequenced: PBMCs. The CDR3 region: CASSFRDGELFF. The DNA is as follows: TGTGCCAGCAGCTTCCGGGACGGGGAGCTGTTTTTT.